This T cell receptor (beta chain) was identified in a study of T cells in Graves' hyperthyroidism and ophthalmopathy. There are many counts of this clonotype. CDR3 size: 14 residues. Germline values: CDR1 LNHDA, CDR2 SQIVND (reference sequence). The V segment lost 4 bases and the J segment 2 bases; nucleotides outside the gene matches: 4. Amplified TCR beta CDR3 regions came from RNA transcripts. During a first-round RT-PCR of the TCR CDR3, the HTBI primer set was used. TCRdb re-called the multiplex PCR reads through MiXCR, storing one row per CDR3 protein. The sample lists approximately 600,000 distinct CDR3 sequences; about 15% were seen once.

The chain links TRBV19 to TRBJ1-2; 7 bases fit TRBD1. The receptor was isolated from a woman between 40 and 55 years old with Graves' ophthalmopathy. Material for sequencing was blood. The CDR3 reads CASSTPTGNYGYTF. The CDR3 bases are TGTGCCAGTAGTACTCCGACAGGGAACTATGGCTACACCTTC.